The source of this T cell receptor (beta chain) is a study of cytomegalovirus exposure and HLA in healthy donors. A note on this clone: Its target is unknown.

General study points: The study labeled more than 150 TCR beta chains cytomegalovirus-associated. Rarity characterized most TCR sequences, yet some public TCRs appeared in many donors.

Germline-derived CDR1 and CDR2 are SGHRS and YFSETQ. Trimming took 4 bases from V and 4 from J; bases not matched to a gene: 2. CDR3 length equals 14 residues. The table came from immunoSEQ multiplex PCR; TCRdb's copy has only in-frame clones and leaves some out. The sample has 150,000 to 200,000 clones, approximately 86% seen once. The sample taken for sequencing was PBMCs. The TCR originated in a man aged 18 to 29 in good health and CMV-seropositive. The chain links TRBV5-1 to TRBJ2-5; 12 bases are shared with TRBD2. Here the CDR3 reads CASSEGLAGETQYF. For the CDR3, the DNA is TGCGCCAGCAGCGAGGGACTAGCGGGAGAGACCCAGTACTTC.